Listed here are 4 T cell receptor beta chains from one sample, sequenced in a study of Ad26.COV2.S vaccination and SARS-CoV-2 variants. Profiled with immunoSEQ multiplex PCR; TCRdb holds only in-frame clones, not every one. The sample records 100,000 or so clones, 80% being singletons. The sequencing used peripheral blood, collected after recovery from COVID-19. Receptors were obtained from a human donor who had recovered from COVID-19.

This rearrangement joins TRBV27 to TRBJ2-1, with 8 nucleotides matching TRBD2. After removal of 6 bases from V and 6 bases from J, the junction contained 10 bases not matched to a gene. CDR1 MNHEY and CDR2 SMNVEV come from the germline V gene (reference sequence). CDR3 size: 15 residues. CDR3 nucleotides: TGTGCCAGCAGAGAACCGGGACTAGGCTTCAATGAGCAGTTCTTC. Translated, it gives CASREPGLGFNEQFF.

The J gene is TRBJ2-7, the V gene TRBV14, with 11 bases lining up with TRBD1. CDR1 and CDR2 (germline): SGHDN, FVKESK. This CDR3 has 18 residues. V shed 4 bases and J 4 bases; nucleotides not matched to a gene: 15. For the CDR3, the DNA is TGTGCCAGCAGCCGGACCACCGGGCCGGGACAGGGGGAGTACGAGCAGTACTTC. Translation: CASSRTTGPGQGEYEQYF.

V is TRBV5-1 and J is TRBJ1-4; D is unresolved. Trimming pared 4 bases from V and 0 bases from J, leaving 7 bases between. Germline V gene lookup returns CDR1 SGHRS and CDR2 YFSETQ. This CDR3 has 14 amino acids. The CDR3 loop reads CASSVTATNEKLFF. The DNA of the CDR3 is TGCGCCAGCAGCGTGACTGCAACTAATGAAAAACTGTTTTTT.

The chain carries TRBV29-1 and TRBJ2-2; D remains ambiguous. The V gene's germline CDR1 is SQVTM and CDR2 ANQGSEA. The germline V and J ends were trimmed by 5 bases and 0 bases, with 4 bases remaining between them. This CDR3 spans 12 amino acids. Here the CDR3 reads CSVRANTGELFF. CDR3 coding DNA: TGCAGCGTTAGGGCGAACACCGGGGAGCTGTTTTTT.